This T cell receptor (beta chain) came from a study of blood T cell repertoires in COVID-19. The Seattle site enrolled patients during active infection and followed them longitudinally. Original analysis: Amplifying reference gene primers gave estimates of nucleated cell counts. Measured with immunoSEQ multiplex PCR; TCRdb has only the in-frame clones, and not every one. V, J and clone size are taken as reported in that table, and D and trimming were inferred from the DNA itself. The table has around 400,000 clones, approximately 89% seen once. The clonotype comes from an older woman with COVID-19, enrolled during active disease. Material for sequencing was peripheral blood.

The CDR3 is CASSELTEYNEQFF. CDR3 DNA sequence: TGTGCCAGCAGTGAATTGACAGAGTACAATGAGCAGTTCTTC. The V and J genes are TRBV2 and TRBJ2-1; possibly TRBD1 for D (5 bases). The CDR3 length is 14 residues. V was pared by 2 bases and J by 4 bases, with 9 bases between. Germline CDR1 reads SNHLY; CDR2 reads FYNNEI.